The 20 T cell receptor beta chains listed next were all sequenced from one sample in a study of cytomegalovirus exposure and HLA in healthy donors. 13 Jbeta primers and 60 Vbeta primers were used for the PCR. Assay used: immunoSEQ multiplex PCR; TCRdb lists only in-frame clones, some missing. The sample includes 150,000 to 180,000 clones, about 68% of them seen just once. Specimen: PBMCs. All receptors derive from a man aged 18-30 years in good health and CMV-seronegative.

This chain joins TRBV4-3 and TRBJ2-1; D is perhaps TRBD2 (5 bases). The CDR3 sequence is 15 residues long. Germline-derived CDR1 and CDR2 are LGHNA and YSLEER. Deletions cut 1 base from V and 3 bases from J, with 10 bases between. The CDR3: CASSQARESYNEQFF. The DNA for the CDR3 is TGCGCCAGCAGCCAAGCTAGGGAGAGCTACAATGAGCAGTTCTTC.

This clone has a single count. V gene TRBV25-1 combines with J gene TRBJ2-7; D might be TRBD2 (6 bases). Deletions cut 5 bases from V and 4 bases from J, with 21 bases between. The germline CDR1 and CDR2 sequences are MGHDK and SYGVNS. The CDR3 extends over 16 amino acids. The CDR3 here is CASSPRGLPLGYEQYF. CDR3 bases: TGTGCCAGCAGTCCGCGGGGACTGCCTCTAGGATACGAGCAGTACTTC.

The chain combines TRBV7-6 with TRBJ1-1; no clear D gene. V was shortened by 1 base and J by 5 bases, with 8 bases between the two germline ends. Germline V lookup: CDR1 SGHVS, CDR2 FNYEAQ. The CDR3 length is 13 residues. In DNA form, the CDR3 reads TGTGCCAGCAGCTTAGGAAGCAATACTGAAGCTTTCTTT. It yields the protein CASSLGSNTEAFF.

V gene TRBV27 combines with J gene TRBJ2-7; TRBD2 matches 9 bases. V trimming: 7 bases; J trimming: 7 bases; junction bases outside the gene matches: 11. CDR1 and CDR2 (germline): MNHEY, SMNVEV (reference sequence). The CDR3 is 14 residues long. The CDR3 bases are TGTGCCAGCATGTCTCTAGCGGGATCGGGGGAGCAGTACTTC. It translates to CASMSLAGSGEQYF.

The rearrangement uses TRBV6-5 and TRBJ2-1; TRBD1 is a possible D gene (6 bases). CDR3 length: 15 residues. The V gene lost 0 bases and the J gene lost 9 bases, with 15 bases spanning the gap. Per germline, CDR1 MNHEY and CDR2 SVGAGI. The CDR3 region is CASSYSLTGPGEQFF. The CDR3, as DNA: TGTGCCAGCAGTTACTCCCTGACAGGACCGGGTGAGCAGTTCTTC.

This chain connects TRBV4-1 to TRBJ1-2; 8 bases are shared with TRBD1. The V gene end was trimmed by 1 base and the J gene end by 5 bases; junction bases not matched to a gene: 3. Germline V lookup: CDR1 MGHRA, CDR2 YSYEKL. This CDR3 comprises 14 residues. The CDR3 DNA sequence: TGCGCCAGCAGCCAAGTTAGGACAGGGTATGGCTACACCTTC. It yields the protein CASSQVRTGYGYTF.

The J gene is TRBJ1-1, the V gene TRBV7-9; TRBD1 agrees at 8 bases. Unmatched junction bases numbered 12, after V lost 7 bases and J lost 2 bases. Germline V gives CDR1 SEHNR, CDR2 FQNEAQ (reference sequence). The length of the CDR3 is 16 residues. CDR3: CASTKGQGSPNTEAFF. DNA for the CDR3: TGTGCCAGCACCAAAGGACAGGGAAGTCCCAACACTGAAGCTTTCTTT.

The rearrangement uses TRBV9 and TRBJ2-1; 7 nucleotides align to TRBD2. CDR1 and CDR2 from the germline V gene are SGDLS and YYNGEE. The ends lost 6 bases at V and 9 bases at J; junction bases unmatched: 12. The CDR3 is 14 amino acids. This chain's CDR3 is CASNPGLDWLEQFF. The CDR3 bases are TGTGCCAGCAACCCTGGACTAGATTGGCTTGAGCAGTTCTTC.

This clone has only a few counts. V usage is TRBV30 and J usage is TRBJ2-1; 8 bases map to TRBD2. Germline V lookup: CDR1 GTSNPN, CDR2 SVGIG (reference sequence). The J segment lost 2 bases and the V segment lost 2 bases, leaving 5 bases of the junction unmatched. The CDR3 has 15 amino acids. The CDR3 nucleotides are TGTGCCTGGAGTCCCCTGGGACTAGCCTACAATGAGCAGTTCTTC. Translated, it gives CAWSPLGLAYNEQFF.

This chain links TRBV4-1 with TRBJ1-2, with D tentatively TRBD1 (5 bases). In germline, CDR1 is MGHRA, CDR2 YSYEKL. V was pared by 4 bases and J by 1 base, with 13 bases between. This CDR3 is built from 15 residues. Here the CDR3 reads CASSRSLQDNYGYTF. The CDR3 DNA sequence: TGCGCCAGCAGCCGGTCATTACAGGATAACTATGGCTACACCTTC.

V and J are TRBV14 and TRBJ2-1, with no clear D. V was cut by 3 bases and J by 10 bases, with 19 bases left in between. This CDR3 region has 15 residues. Per the germline V gene, CDR1 is SGHDN and CDR2 is FVKESK. In DNA form, the CDR3 reads TGTGCCAGCAGCCACCGAAACCACGCAATCGGGGAGCAGTTCTTC. Amino acid sequence: CASSHRNHAIGEQFF. Full variable domain (rest looked up from reference TRBV14 and TRBJ2-1): EAGVTQFPSHSVIEKGQTVTLRCDPISGHDNLYWYRRVMGKEIKFLLHFVKESKQDESGMPNNRFLAERTGGTYSTLKVQPAELEDSGVYFCASSHRNHAIGEQFFGPGTRLTVL.

This sequence joins TRBV4-3 and TRBJ2-7, with 8 bases lining up with TRBD2. The CDR3 consists of 13 residues. Per the germline V gene, CDR1 is LGHNA and CDR2 is YSLEER. The junction had 1 base not matched to a gene; V was cut back by 0 bases and J by 6 bases. CDR3 bases: TGCGCCAGCAGCCAAGACCGGGAGGGCGAGCAGTACTTC. This codes for CASSQDREGEQYF.

DNA for the CDR3: TGCAGCGTTGCGAGCGCAACTAGCACAGATACGCAGTATTTT. It translates to CSVASATSTDTQYF. The V call is TRBV29-1, the J call TRBJ2-3; the D is unclear. V was trimmed by 4 bases and J by 0 bases, leaving 11 bases between them. Germline values: CDR1 SQVTM, CDR2 ANQGSEA. The CDR3 is 14 amino acids.

This clone appeared once. The V call is TRBV11-3, the J call TRBJ2-2; TRBD2 agrees at 11 bases. V dropped 6 bases and J dropped 7; count of bases not matched to a gene: 7. CDR1 is SGHNT and CDR2 is YENEEA in the germline V gene. This CDR3 spans 15 amino acids. CDR3 region: CASSLVAGGGGELFF. The DNA for the CDR3 is TGTGCCAGCAGTTTGGTAGCGGGAGGGGGCGGGGAGCTGTTTTTT.

The chain couples TRBV7-2 to TRBJ2-7; 10 bases line up with TRBD2. The V and J ends lost 5 bases and 5 bases, in that order; junction bases with no gene match: 12. CDR3 size: 16 residues. CDR1 and CDR2 from the germline V gene are SGHTA and FQGNSA. CDR3 sequence (DNA): TGTGCCAGCAGCCCGGCCCGAGCGGGAGGGCCCCACGAGCAGTACTTC. The encoded protein is CASSPARAGGPHEQYF.

As regards this clone: The junction departs from germline at one end; a sequencing error may be responsible. This chain uses TRBV7-9 with TRBJ1-5, with D hard to call. Germline CDR1 and CDR2: SEHNR and FQNEAQ (reference sequence). This CDR3 spans 12 amino acids. CDR3 coding DNA: TGTTCCAGCAGCTTGACCGGGGAGCCCCAGCATTTT. The encoded protein is CSSSLTGEPQHF.

The count of this clone is one. The rearrangement links TRBV9 to TRBJ1-1; D uncertain. The germline V gene has CDR1 SGDLS and CDR2 YYNGEE. Trimming removed 0 bases at V and 2 bases at J, with 8 bases between. This CDR3 region has 14 residues. In DNA form, the CDR3 reads TGTGCCAGCAGCGTAGGGCCACCTAACACTGAAGCTTTCTTT. Amino acid sequence: CASSVGPPNTEAFF.

The CDR3 DNA reads TGCGCCAGCAGTGAGACAGGGGCGGGCATTCAGTACTTC. It translates to CASSETGAGIQYF. This sequence joins TRBV10-2 and TRBJ2-4; 7 bases fit TRBD1. V dropped 2 bases and J dropped 9; count of bases not matched to a gene: 4. The germline gives CDR1 WSHSY, CDR2 SAAADI. CDR3 size: 13 residues.

V is TRBV7-2 and J is TRBJ2-7, with TRBD2 matching 8 bases. The CDR3 totals 14 residues. V lost 5 bases, J lost 6 bases, and 9 bases stayed unmatched. CDR1 is SGHTA, CDR2 FQGNSA, per germline. The CDR3 coding sequence is TGTGCCAGCAGCCCGCAGCGGGAGTCCAGCGAGCAGTACTTC. Translated, it gives CASSPQRESSEQYF.

This clone was counted between two and nine times. The chain uses TRBV2 and TRBJ1-3, with D perhaps TRBD1 (5 bases). Between the trimmed V and J ends, which lost 5 bases and 4 bases, there was a span of 15 bases. This CDR3 comprises 15 residues. Germline CDR1 SNHLY, CDR2 FYNNEI. CDR3 nucleotides: TGTGCCAGCAGTCCTATCGGGAGACAGGGAAACACCATATATTTT. It yields the protein CASSPIGRQGNTIYF. Using reference TRBV2 and TRBJ1-3 for the parts outside the CDR3, the full variable domain is EPEVTQTPSHQVTQMGQEVILRCVPISNHLYFYWYRQILGQKVEFLVSFYNNEISEKSEIFDDQFSVERPDGSNFTLKIRSTKLEDSAMYFCASSPIGRQGNTIYFGEGSWLTVV.